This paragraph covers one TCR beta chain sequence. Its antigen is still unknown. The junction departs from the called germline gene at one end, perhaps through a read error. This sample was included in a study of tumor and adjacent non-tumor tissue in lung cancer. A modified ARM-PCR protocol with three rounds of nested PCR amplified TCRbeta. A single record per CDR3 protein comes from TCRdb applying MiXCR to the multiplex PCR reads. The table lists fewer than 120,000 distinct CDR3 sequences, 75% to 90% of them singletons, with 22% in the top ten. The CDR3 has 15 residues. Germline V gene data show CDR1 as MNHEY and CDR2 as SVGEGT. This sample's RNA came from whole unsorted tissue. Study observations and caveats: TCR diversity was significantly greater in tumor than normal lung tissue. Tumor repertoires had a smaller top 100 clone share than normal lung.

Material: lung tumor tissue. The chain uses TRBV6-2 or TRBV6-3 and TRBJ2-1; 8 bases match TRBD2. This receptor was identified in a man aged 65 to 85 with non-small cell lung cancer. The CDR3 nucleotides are TGTGCTAGCAGTCCGGGACTAGGCAATATCAATGAGCACTTCTTC. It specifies CASSPGLGNINEHFF.